The following is a T cell receptor (beta chain) sequence with its context. The CDR3 sequence is 15 residues long. With V trimmed by 5 bases and J by 7 bases, 9 bases remained unmatched. Germline CDR1 reads LGHNT; CDR2 reads FRNRAP. The data originate from a study of cytomegalovirus exposure and HLA in healthy donors. With 60 Vbeta and 13 Jbeta primers, the PCR was carried out. Here immunoSEQ multiplex PCR was the method, and the copy in TCRdb shows in-frame clones only, minus some. Here the sample table reports approximately 170,000 clones. This TCR was recovered from a woman under 30 in good health and CMV-seropositive. This sequence joins TRBV12-5 and TRBJ2-1; 9 nucleotides agree with TRBD1. The sample comprised PBMCs. CDR3 sequence: CASGPRTGAGNEQFF. DNA of the CDR3: TGTGCTAGTGGTCCTCGGACAGGGGCAGGAAATGAGCAGTTCTTC. The whole variable domain, filled in from reference TRBV12-5 and TRBJ2-1, reads DARVTQTPRHKVTEMGQEVTMRCQPILGHNTVFWYRQTMMQGLELLAYFRNRAPLDDSGMPKDRFSAEMPDATLATLKIQPSEPRDSAVYFCASGPRTGAGNEQFFGPGTRLTVL.